This T cell receptor beta chain was identified during a study of cytomegalovirus exposure and HLA in healthy donors. Study-wide findings and caveats: Reports showed the classifier diagnosing cytomegalovirus status with high specificity and sensitivity.

The PCR contained 60 Vbeta and 13 Jbeta primers. The repertoire was sequenced with immunoSEQ multiplex PCR; TCRdb's copy has only in-frame clones and lacks some. This sample has 150,000 or so clones, with roughly three quarters found just once. Worth noting for this clone: Its antigen is undetermined.

The germline CDR1 and CDR2 sequences are SGDLS and YYNGEE. V was clipped by 0 bases and J by 9 bases, with 10 bases between them. CDR3 size: 13 residues. Donors had nominal health at sampling but likely had unrecorded immune exposures. The TCR comes from a middle-aged woman in good health and CMV-seropositive. The sample was PBMCs. V is TRBV9 and J is TRBJ2-4, with D unresolved. The CDR3 DNA reads TGTGCCAGCAGCGTAGAGCCCCGCGGCATTCAGTACTTC. Protein: CASSVEPRGIQYF.